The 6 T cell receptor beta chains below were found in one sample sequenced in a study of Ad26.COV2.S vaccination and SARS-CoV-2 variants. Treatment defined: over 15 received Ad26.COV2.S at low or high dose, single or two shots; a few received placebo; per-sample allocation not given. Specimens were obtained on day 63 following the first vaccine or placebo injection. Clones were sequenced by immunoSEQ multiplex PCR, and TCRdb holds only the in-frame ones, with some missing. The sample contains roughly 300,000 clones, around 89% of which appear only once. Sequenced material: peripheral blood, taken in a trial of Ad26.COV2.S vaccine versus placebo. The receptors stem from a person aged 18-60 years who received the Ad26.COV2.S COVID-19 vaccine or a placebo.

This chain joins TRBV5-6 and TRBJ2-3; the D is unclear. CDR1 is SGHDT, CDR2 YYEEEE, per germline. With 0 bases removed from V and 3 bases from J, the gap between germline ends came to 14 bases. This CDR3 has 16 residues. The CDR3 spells CASSLEVEGRTDTQYF. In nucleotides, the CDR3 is TGTGCCAGCAGCTTGGAGGTCGAAGGGCGGACAGATACGCAGTATTTT.

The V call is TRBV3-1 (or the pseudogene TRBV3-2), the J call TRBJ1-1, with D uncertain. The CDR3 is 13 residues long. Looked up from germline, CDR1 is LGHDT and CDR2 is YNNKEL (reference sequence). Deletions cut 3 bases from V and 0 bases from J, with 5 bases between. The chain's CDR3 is CASSQQLNTEAFF. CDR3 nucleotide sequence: TGTGCCAGCAGCCAGCAGTTGAACACTGAAGCTTTCTTT.

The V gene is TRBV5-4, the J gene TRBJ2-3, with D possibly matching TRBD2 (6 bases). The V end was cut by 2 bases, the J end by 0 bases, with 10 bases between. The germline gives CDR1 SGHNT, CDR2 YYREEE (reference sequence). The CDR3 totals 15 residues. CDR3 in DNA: TGTGCCAGCAGCTTTCGGGGACTGAGCACAGATACGCAGTATTTT. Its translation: CASSFRGLSTDTQYF. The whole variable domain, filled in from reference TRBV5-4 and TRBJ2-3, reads ETGVTQSPTHLIKTRGQQVTLRCSSQSGHNTVSWYQQALGQGPQFIFQYYREEENGRGNFPPRFSGLQFPNYSSELNVNALELDDSALYLCASSFRGLSTDTQYFGPGTRLTVL.

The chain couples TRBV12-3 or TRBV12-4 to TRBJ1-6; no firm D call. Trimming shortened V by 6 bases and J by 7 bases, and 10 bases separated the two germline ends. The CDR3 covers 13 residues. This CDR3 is CASRLSGNSPLHF. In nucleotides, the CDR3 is TGTGCCAGCAGGCTCTCGGGGAATTCACCCCTCCACTTT.

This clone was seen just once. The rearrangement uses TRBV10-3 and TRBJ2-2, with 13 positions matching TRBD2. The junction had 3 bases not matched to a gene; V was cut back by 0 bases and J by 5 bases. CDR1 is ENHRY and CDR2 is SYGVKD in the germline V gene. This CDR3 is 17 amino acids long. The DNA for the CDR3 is TGTGCCATCAGTGAGTCGACTAGCGGGAGGATGACCGGGGAGCTGTTTTTT. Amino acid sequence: CAISESTSGRMTGELFF.

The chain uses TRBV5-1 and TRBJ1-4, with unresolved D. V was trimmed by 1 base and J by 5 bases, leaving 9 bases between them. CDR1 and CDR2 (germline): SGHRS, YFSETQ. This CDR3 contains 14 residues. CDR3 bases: TGCGCCAGCAGCTTGTCGGCGGCGAATGAAAAACTGTTTTTT. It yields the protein CASSLSAANEKLFF. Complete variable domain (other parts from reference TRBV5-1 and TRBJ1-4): KAGVTQTPRYLIKTRGQQVTLSCSPISGHRSVSWYQQTPGQGLQFLFEYFSETQRNKGNFPGRFSGRQFSNSRSEMNVSTLELGDSALYLCASSLSAANEKLFFGSGTQLSVL.